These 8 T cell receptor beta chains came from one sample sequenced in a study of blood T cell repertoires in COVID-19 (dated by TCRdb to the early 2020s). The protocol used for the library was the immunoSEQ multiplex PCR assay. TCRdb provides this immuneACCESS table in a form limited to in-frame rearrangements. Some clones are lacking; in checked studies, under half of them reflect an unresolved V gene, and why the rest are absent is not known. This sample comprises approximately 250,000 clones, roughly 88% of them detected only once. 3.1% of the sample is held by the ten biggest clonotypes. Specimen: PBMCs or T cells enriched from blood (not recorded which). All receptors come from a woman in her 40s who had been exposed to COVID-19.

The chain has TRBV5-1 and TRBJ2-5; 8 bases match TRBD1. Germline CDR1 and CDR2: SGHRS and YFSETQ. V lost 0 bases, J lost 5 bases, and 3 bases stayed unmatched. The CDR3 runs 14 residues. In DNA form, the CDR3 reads TGCGCCAGCAGCTTGGGACAGGGGAAGGAGACCCAGTACTTC. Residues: CASSLGQGKETQYF.

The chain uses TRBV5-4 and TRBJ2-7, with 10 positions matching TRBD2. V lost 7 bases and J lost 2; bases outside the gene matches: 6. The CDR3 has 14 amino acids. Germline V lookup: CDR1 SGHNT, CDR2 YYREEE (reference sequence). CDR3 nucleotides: TGTGCCAGCGGAATAGCGGGAGGACCCTACGAGCAGTACGTC. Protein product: CASGIAGGPYEQYV.

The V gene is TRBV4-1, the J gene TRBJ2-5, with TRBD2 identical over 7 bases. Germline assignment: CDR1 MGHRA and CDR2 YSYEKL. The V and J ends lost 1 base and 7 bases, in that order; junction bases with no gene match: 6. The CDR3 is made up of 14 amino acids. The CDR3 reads CASSQVPGRGTQYF. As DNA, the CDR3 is TGCGCCAGCAGCCAAGTACCGGGGAGGGGGACCCAGTACTTC.

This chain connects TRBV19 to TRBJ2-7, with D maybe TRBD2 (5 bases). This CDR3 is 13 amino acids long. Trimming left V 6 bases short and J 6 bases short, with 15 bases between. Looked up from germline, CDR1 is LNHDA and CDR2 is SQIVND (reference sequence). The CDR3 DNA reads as TGTGCCAGTAGGGGCGGACTGTCTTCCGAGCAGTACTTC. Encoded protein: CASRGGLSSEQYF.

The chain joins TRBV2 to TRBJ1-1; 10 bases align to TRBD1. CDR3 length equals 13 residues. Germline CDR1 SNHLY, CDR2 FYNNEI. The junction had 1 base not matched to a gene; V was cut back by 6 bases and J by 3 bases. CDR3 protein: CASSGTGDTEAFF. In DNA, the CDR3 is TGTGCCAGCAGCGGGACAGGGGACACTGAAGCTTTCTTT.

The CDR3 is CAWGGGGYEQYF. In nucleotides, the CDR3 is TGTGCCTGGGGTGGTGGCGGATACGAGCAGTACTTC. The rearrangement uses TRBV30 and TRBJ2-7; D gene ambiguous. V was shortened by 5 bases and J by 4 bases, with 12 bases between the two germline ends. CDR1 is GTSNPN and CDR2 is SVGIG in the germline V gene (reference sequence). The CDR3 totals 12 residues.

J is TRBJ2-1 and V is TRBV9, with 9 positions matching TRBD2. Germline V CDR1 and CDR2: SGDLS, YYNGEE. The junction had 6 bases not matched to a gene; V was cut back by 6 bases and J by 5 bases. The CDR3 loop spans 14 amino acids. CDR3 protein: CASNLAGLNNEQFF. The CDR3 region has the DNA TGTGCCAGCAATCTAGCGGGGTTAAACAATGAGCAGTTCTTC.

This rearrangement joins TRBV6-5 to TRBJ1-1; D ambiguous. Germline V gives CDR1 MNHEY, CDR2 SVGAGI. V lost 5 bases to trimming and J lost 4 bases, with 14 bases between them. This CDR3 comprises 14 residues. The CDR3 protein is CASSTDPFGTEAFF. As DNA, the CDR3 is TGTGCCAGCAGTACAGACCCGTTTGGCACTGAAGCTTTCTTT.